The TCR beta chain described here comes from a study of blood T cells in healthy people across ages. Study results and limitations: Using unsorted PBMCs precluded a conclusive naive versus antigen-experienced comparison. Estimates drawn from one million T cells were deemed to understate diversity.

This clonotype has just a few counts. Its antigen is as yet unknown. V lost 6 bases, J lost 3 bases, and 9 bases stayed unmatched. The CDR3 extends over 14 amino acids. CDR1 is SQVTM, CDR2 ANQGSEA, per germline. Next came a second PCR, run for about 7 to 12 cycles, which used a sample-barcoded 5' primer along with a J-beta primer mix. Each CDR3 protein is one row after TCRdb ran MiXCR on the 5' RACE reads. The sample has about 1.5 million distinct CDR3 sequences, roughly 43% seen once. The source of this sequence is a woman between 18 and 30 years old in good health. What was sequenced was blood. The rearrangement uses TRBV29-1 and TRBJ2-7; 9 bases match TRBD1. This CDR3 reads CSVLQGAGNYEQYF. In DNA, the CDR3 is TGCAGCGTGTTACAGGGGGCGGGCAACTACGAGCAGTACTTC.